This TCR beta chain was observed in a study of CD8 T cells in ankylosing spondylitis. Germline V gene lookup returns CDR1 MNHEY and CDR2 SMNVEV (reference sequence). Trimming took 5 bases from V and 10 from J; bases not matched to a gene: 8. This CDR3 comprises 14 residues. Quantitative 5'-RACE with molecular barcodes produced the TCR beta libraries. TCRdb passed the 5' RACE reads through MiXCR, listing each CDR3 protein once. The sample consists of about 220,000 distinct CDR3 sequences, approximately 7.3% of them appearing once. Regarding this clonotype: The antigen is not known.

Study observations and caveats: Blood of patients with ankylosing spondylitis appeared to be characterized by a TCR beta motif of eight or nine highly homologous variants. Within peripheral blood, clones linked to disease were CD8+ and relatively rare.

The receptor comes from a male donor with ankylosing spondylitis. The J gene is TRBJ2-1, the V gene TRBV27; TRBD1 agrees at 10 bases. Sequencing was carried out using blood, either unsorted or a sorted T cell fraction (not recorded which). This chain's CDR3 is CASSLSGTGVEQFF. In DNA, the CDR3 is TGTGCCAGCAGTCTAAGTGGGACAGGGGTCGAGCAGTTCTTC.